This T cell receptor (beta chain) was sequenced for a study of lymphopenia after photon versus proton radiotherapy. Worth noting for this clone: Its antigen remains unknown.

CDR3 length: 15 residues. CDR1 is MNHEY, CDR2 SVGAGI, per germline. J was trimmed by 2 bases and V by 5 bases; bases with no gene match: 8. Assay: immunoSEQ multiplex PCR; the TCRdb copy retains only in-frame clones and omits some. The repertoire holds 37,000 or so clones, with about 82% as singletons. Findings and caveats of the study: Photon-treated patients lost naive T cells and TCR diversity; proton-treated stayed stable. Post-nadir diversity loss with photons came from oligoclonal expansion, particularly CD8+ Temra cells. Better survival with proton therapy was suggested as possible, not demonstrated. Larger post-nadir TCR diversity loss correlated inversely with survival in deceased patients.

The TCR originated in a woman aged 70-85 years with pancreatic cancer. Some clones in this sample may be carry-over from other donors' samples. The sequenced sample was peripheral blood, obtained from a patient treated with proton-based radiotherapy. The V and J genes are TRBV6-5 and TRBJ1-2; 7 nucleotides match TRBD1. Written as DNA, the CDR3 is TGTGCCAGCAGTGCGACAGGGATCTCAAACTATGGCTACACCTTC. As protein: CASSATGISNYGYTF.